This TCR beta chain stems from a study of OX40 agonist ivuxolimab in advanced cancers. Overall study context: One patient with hepatocellular carcinoma and two with cutaneous melanoma, three in all, had partial responses.

Some clones are missing from TCRdb's copy, which holds only in-frame ones; the method was immunoSEQ multiplex PCR. The sample lists approximately 90,000 clones, over 75% seen once, with roughly 4.5% in the top ten. Details on this clone: Its antigen remains unknown.

The V and J ends lost 4 bases and 3 bases, in that order; junction bases with no gene match: 8. The CDR3 runs to 15 residues. Germline loops: CDR1 KGHSH, CDR2 LQKENI. Overall study results and limits: Not determined was the antigen specificity of the expanded peripheral T cells.

The source of this sequence is an adult with an advanced solid tumor such as melanoma, head and neck, liver or kidney cancer. The V call is TRBV18, the J call TRBJ1-1, with TRBD1 matching 7 bases. The sequencing here drew on CD4+ or CD8+ T cells sorted from blood, taken in a trial of the OX40 agonist ivuxolimab. CDR3 sequence: CASSHNTQGDTEAFF. The CDR3 DNA sequence: TGTGCCAGCTCACACAATACTCAGGGGGACACTGAAGCTTTCTTT.